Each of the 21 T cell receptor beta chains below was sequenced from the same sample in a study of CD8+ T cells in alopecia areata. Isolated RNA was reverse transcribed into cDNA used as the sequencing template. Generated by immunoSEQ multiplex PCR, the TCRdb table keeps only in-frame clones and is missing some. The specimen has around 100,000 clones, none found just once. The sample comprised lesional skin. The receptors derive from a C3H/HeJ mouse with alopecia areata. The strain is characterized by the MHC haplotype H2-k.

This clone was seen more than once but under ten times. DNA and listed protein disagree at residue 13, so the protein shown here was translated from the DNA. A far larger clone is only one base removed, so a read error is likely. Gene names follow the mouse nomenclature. The sequenced CDR3 bases are TGTGCCAGCAGTCATCCGGGACAAAATTCTGGAAATACG. Translating it yields CASSHPGQNSGNT. The whole CDR3 is CASSHPGQNSGNTLYF. The V call is TRBV14, the J call TRBJ1-3, with D possibly being TRBD1 (6 bases). The read finishes 3 residues shy of the CDR3 end, and the germline J gene is used to complete it. The CDR3 contains 16 residues. Germline values: CDR1 SGHDT, CDR2 FRDEAV. Deletions cut 4 bases from V and 0 bases from J, with 14 bases between.

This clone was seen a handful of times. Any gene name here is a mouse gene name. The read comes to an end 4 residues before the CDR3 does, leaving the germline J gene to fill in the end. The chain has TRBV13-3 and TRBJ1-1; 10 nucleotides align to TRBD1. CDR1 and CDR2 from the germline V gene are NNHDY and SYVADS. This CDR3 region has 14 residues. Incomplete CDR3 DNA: TGTGCCAGCAGTCCGGGACAGGGGAGAGCA. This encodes CASSPGQGRA. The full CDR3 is CASSPGQGRAEVFF.

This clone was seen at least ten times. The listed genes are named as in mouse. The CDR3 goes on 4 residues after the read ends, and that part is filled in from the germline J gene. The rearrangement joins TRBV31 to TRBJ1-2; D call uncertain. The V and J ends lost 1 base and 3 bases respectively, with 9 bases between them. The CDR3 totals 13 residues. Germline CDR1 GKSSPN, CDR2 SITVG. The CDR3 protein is CAWSPTQYSDYTF. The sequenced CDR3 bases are TGTGCCTGGAGTCCGACACAATACTCC.

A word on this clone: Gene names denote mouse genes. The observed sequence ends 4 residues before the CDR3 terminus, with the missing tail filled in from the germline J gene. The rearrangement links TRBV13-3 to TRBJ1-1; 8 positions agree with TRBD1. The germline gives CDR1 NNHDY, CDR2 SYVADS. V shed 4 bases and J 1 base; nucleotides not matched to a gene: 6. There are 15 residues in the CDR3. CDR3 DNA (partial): TGTGCCAGCAGTTTCAGGGGGCGCGAAAACACA. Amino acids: CASSFRGRENT. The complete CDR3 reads CASSFRGRENTEVFF.

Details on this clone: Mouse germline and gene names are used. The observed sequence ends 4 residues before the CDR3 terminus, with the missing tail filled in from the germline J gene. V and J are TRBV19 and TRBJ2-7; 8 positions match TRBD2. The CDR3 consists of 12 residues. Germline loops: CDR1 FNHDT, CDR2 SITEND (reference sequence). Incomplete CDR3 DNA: TGTGCCAGCAGCCTGGGGGGATAT. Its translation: CASSLGGY. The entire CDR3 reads CASSLGGYEQYF.

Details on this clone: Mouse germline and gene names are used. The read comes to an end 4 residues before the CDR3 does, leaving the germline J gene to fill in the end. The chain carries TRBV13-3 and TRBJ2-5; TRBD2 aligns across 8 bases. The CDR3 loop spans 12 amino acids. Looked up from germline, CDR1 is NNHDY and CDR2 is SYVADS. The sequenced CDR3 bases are TGTGCCAGCGGGGGGGCGAGCGAC. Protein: CASGGASD. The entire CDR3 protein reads CASGGASDTQYF.

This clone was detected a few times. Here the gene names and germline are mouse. The CDR3 is CTCSPGLGFQDTQYF. CDR3 DNA (partial): TGCACCTGCAGTCCGGGACTGGGGTTCCAAGAC. The chain joins TRBV1 to TRBJ2-5; TRBD2 matches at 10 bases. The read ends 4 residues shy of where the CDR3 ends; the end is completed using the germline J gene. Germline CDR1 is NSQYPW and CDR2 is LRSPGD (reference sequence). The CDR3 has 15 residues. The junction had 4 bases not matched to a gene; V was cut back by 5 bases and J by 2 bases.

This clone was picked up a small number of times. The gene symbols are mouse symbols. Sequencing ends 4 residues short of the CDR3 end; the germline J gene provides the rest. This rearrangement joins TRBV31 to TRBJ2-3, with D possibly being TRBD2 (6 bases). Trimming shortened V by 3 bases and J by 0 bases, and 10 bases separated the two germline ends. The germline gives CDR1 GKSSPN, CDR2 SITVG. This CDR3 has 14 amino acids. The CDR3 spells CAWSSGTSAETLYF. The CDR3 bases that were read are TGTGCCTGGAGCTCCGGGACTAGTGCAGAA.

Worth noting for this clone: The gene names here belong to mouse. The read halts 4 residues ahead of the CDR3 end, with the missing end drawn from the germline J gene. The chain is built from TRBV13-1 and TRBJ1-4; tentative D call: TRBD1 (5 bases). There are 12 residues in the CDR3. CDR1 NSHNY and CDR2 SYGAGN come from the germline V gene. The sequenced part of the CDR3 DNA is TGTGCCAGCCGGACTGGGGGCGAA. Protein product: CASRTGGE. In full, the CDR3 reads CASRTGGERLFF.

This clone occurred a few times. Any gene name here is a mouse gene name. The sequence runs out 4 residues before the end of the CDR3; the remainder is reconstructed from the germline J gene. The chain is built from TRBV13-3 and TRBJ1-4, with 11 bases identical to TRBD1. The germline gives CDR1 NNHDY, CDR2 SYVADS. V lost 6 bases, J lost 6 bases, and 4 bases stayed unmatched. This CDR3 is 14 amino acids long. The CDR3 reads CASTGQGAHERLFF. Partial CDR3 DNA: TGTGCCAGCACAGGACAGGGGGCTCACGAA.

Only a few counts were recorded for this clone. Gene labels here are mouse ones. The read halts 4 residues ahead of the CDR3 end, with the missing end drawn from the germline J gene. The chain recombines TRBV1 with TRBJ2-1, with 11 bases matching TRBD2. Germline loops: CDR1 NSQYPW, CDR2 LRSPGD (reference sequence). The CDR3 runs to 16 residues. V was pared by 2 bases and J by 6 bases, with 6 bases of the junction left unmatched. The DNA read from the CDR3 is TGCACCTGCAGTGCAAACTGGGGGGGCGCGCGTGCT. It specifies CTCSANWGGARA. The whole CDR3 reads CTCSANWGGARAEQFF.

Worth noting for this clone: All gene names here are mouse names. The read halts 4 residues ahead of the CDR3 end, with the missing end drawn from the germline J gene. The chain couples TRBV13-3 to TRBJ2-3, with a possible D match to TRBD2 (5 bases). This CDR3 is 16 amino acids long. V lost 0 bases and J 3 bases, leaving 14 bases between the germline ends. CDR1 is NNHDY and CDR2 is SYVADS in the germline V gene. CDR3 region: CASSDASGRGAETLYF. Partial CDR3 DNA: TGTGCCAGCAGTGATGCATCTGGGAGAGGGGCAGAA.

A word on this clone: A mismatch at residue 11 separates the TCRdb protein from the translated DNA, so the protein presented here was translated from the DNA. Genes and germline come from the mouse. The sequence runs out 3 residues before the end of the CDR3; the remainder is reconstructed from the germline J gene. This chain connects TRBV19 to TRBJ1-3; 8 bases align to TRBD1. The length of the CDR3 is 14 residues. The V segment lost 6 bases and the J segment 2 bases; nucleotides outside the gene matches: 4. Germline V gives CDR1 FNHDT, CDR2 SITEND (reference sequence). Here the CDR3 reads CASTSTGAGNTLYF. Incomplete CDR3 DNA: TGTGCCAGCACCTCGACAGGGGCTGGAAATACG. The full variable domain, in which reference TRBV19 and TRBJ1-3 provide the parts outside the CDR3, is GGIITQTPKFLIGQEGQKLTLKCQQNFNHDTMYWYRQDSGKGLRLIYYSITENDLQKGDLSEGYDASREKKSSFSLTVTSAQKNEMAVFLCASTSTGAGNTLYFGEGSRLIVV.

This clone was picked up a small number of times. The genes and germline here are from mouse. CDR3 bases read: TGTGCCAGCAGTGACCACCAATACAGGATTTCCAACGAA. It encodes CASSDHQYRISNE. The complete CDR3 reads CASSDHQYRISNERLFF. The chain has TRBV13-3 and TRBJ1-4; TRBD1 might be the D (5 bases). The read is 4 residues too short to cover the CDR3 end, so that end is filled in from the germline J gene. The CDR3 covers 17 residues. V lost 2 bases and J lost 0, with 14 bases in between. The germline gives CDR1 NNHDY, CDR2 SYVADS.

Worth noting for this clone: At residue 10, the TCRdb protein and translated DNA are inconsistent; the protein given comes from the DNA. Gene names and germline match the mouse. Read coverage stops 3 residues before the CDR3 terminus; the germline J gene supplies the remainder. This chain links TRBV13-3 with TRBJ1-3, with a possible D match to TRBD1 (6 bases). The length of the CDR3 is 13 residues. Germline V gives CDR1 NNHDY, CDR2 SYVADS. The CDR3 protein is CASSDSTGTALYF. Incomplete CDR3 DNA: TGTGCCAGCAGTGATTCAACAGGGACCGCG.

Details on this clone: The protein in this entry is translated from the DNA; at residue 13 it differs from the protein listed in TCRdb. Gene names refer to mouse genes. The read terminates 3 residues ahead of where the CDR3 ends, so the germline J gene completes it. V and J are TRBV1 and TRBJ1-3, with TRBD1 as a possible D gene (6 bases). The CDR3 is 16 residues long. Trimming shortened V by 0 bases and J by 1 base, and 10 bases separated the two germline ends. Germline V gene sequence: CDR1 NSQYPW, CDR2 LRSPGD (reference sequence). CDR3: CTCSADHRESGNTLYF. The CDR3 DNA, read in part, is TGCACCTGCAGTGCAGACCACAGGGAATCTGGAAATACG.

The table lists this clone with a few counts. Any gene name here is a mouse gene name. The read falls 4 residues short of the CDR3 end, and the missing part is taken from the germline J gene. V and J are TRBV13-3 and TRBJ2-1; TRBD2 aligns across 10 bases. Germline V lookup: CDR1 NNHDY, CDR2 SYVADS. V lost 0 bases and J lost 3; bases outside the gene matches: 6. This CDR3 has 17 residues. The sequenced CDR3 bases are TGTGCCAGCAGTGATGCAGCTGGGGGGGCGATCTATGCT. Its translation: CASSDAAGGAIYA. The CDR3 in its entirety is CASSDAAGGAIYAEQFF.

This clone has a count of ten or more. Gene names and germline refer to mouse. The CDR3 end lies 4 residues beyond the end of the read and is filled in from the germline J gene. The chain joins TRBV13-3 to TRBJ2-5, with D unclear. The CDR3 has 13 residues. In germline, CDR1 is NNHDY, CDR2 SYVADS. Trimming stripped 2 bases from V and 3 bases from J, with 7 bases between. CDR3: CASSESRQDTQYF. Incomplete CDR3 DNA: TGTGCCAGCAGTGAAAGCAGGCAAGAC.

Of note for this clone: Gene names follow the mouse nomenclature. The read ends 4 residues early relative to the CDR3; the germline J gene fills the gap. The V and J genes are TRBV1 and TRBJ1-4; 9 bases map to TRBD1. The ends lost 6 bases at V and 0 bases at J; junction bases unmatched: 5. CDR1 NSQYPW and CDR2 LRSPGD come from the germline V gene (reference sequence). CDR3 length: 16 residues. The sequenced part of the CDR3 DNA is TGCACCTGCAGATCCGGGACAGGGATTTCCAACGAA. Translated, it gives CTCRSGTGISNE. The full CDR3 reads CTCRSGTGISNERLFF.

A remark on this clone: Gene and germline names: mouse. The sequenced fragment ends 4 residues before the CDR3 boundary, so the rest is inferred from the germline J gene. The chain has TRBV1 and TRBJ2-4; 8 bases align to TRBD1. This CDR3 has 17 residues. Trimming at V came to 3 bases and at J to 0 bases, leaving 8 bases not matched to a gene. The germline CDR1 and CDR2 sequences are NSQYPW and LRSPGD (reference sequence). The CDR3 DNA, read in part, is TGCACCTGCAGTGCCCCACGACAGGGGTCTAGTCAAAAC. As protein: CTCSAPRQGSSQN. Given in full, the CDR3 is CTCSAPRQGSSQNTLYF.

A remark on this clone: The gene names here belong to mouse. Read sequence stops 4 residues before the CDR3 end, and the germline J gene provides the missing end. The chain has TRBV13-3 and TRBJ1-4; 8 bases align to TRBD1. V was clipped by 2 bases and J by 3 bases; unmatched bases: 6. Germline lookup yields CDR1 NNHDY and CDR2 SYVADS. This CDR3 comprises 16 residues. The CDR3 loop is CASSEGQGAANERLFF. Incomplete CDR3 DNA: TGTGCCAGCAGTGAGGGTCAGGGGGCGGCCAACGAA.